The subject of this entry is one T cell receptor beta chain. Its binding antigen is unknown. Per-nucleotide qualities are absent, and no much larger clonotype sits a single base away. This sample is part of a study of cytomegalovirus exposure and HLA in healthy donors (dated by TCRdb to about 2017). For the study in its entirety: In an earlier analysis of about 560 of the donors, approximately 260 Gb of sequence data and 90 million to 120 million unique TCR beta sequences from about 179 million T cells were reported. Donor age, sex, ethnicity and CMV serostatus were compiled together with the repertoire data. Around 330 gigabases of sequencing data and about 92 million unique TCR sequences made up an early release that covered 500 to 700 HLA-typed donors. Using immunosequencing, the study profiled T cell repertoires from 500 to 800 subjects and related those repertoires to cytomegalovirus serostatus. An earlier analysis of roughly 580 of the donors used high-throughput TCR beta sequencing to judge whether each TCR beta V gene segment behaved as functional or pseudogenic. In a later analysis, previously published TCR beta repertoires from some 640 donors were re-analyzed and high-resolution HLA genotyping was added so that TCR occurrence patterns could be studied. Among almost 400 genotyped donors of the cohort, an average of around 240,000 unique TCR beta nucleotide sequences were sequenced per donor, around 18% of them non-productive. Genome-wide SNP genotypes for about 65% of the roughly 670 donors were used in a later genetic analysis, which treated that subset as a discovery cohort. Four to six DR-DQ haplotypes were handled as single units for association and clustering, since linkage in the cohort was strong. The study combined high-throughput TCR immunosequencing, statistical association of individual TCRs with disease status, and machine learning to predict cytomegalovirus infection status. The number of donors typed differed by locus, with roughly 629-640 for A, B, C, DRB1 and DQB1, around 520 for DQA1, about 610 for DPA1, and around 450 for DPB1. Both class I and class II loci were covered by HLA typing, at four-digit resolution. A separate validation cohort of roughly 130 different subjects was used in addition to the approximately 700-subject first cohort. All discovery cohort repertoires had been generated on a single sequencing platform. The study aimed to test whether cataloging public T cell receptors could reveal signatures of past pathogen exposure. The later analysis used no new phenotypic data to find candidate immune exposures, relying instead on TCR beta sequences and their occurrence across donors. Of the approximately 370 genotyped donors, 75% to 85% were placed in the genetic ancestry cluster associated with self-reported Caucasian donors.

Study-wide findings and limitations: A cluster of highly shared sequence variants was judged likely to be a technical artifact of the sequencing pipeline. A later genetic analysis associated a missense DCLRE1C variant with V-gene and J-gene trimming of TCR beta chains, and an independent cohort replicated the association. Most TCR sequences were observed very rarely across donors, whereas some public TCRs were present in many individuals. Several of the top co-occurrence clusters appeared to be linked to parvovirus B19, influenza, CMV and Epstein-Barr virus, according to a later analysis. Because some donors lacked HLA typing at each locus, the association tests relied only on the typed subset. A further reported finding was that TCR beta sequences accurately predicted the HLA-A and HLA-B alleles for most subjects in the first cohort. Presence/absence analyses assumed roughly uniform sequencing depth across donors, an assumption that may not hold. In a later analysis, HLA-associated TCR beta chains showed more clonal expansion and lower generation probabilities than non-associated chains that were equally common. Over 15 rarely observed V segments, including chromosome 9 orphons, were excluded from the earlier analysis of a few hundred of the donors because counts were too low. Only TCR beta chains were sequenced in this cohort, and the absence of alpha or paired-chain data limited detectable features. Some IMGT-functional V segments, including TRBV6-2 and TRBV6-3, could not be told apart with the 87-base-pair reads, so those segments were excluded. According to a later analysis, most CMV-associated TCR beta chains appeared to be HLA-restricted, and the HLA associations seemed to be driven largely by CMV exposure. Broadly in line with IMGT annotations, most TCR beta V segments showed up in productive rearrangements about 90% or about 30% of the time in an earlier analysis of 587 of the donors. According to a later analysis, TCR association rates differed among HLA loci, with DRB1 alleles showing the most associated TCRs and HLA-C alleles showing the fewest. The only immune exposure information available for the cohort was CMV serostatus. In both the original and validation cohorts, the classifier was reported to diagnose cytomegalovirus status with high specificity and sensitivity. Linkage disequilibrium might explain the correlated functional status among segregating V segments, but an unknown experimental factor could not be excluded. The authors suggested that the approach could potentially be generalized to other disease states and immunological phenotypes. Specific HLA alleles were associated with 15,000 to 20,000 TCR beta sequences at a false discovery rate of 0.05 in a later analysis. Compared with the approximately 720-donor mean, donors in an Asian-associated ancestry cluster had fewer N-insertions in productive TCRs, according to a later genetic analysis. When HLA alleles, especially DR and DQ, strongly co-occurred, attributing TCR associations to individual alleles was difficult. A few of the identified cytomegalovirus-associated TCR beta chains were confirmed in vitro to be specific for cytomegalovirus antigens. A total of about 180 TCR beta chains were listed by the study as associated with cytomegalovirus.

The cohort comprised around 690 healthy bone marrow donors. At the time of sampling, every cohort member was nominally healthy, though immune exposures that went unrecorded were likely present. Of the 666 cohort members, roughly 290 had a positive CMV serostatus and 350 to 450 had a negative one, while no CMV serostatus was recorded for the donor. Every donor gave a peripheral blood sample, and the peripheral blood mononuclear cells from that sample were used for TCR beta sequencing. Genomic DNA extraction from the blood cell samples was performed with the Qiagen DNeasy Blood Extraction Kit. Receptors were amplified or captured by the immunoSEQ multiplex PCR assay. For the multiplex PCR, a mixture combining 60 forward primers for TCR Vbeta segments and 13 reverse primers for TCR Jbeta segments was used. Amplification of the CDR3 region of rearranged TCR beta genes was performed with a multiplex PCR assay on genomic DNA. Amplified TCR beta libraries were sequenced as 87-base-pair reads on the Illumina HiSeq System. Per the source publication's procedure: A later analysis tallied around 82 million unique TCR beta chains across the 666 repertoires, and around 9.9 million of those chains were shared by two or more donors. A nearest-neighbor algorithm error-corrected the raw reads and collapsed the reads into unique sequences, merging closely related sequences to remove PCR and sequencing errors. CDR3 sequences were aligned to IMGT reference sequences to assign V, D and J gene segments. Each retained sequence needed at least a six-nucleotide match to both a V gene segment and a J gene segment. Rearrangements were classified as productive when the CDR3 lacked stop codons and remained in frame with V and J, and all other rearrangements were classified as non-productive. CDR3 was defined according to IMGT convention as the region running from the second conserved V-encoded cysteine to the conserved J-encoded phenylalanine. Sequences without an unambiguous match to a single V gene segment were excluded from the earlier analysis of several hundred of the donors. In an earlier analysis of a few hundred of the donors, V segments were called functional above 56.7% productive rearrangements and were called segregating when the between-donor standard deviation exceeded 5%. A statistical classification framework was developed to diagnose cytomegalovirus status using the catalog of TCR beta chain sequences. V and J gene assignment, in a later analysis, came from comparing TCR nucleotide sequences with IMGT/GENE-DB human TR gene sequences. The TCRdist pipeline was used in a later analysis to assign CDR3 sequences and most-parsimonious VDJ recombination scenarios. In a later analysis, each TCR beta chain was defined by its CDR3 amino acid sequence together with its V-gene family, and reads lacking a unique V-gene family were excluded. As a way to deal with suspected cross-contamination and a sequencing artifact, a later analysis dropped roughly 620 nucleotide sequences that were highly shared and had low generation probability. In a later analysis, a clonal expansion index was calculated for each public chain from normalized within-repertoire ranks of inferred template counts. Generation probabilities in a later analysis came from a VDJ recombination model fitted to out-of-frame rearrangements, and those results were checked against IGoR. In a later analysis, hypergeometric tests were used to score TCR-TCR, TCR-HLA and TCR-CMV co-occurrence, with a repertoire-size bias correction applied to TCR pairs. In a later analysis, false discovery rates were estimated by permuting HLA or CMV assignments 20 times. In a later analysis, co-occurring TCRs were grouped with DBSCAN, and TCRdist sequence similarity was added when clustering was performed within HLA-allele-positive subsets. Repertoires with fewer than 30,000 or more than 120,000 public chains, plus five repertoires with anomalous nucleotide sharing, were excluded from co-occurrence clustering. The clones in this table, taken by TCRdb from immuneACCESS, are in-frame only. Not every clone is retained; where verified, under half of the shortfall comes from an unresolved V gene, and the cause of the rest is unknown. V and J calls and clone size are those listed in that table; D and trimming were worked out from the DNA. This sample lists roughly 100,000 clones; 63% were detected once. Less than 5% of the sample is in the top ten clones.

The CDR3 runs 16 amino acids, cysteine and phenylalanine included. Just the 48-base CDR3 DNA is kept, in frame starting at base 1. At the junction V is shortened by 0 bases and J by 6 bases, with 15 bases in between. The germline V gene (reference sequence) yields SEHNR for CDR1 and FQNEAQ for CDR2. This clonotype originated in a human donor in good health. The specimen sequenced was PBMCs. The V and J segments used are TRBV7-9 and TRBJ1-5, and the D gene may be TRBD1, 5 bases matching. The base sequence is TGTGCCAGCAGCTTAGCCACCAGACAGTTACCTCAGCCCCAGCATTTT. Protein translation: CASSLATRQLPQPQHF.